This T cell receptor (beta chain) stems from a study of CD8+ T cells in alopecia areata. This clone was seen only a few times. The genes and germline here are from mouse. The DNA ends 4 residues before the CDR3 does, and the rest of the CDR3 is filled in from the germline J gene. In germline, CDR1 is NNHNN, CDR2 SYGAGS (reference sequence). V shed 1 base, J shed 0 bases, and the junction held 5 bases outside the gene matches. The CDR3 is made up of 17 amino acids. Extracted RNA was reverse transcribed, and the resulting cDNA served as sequencing template. Using immunoSEQ multiplex PCR, the repertoire was profiled, and TCRdb retains in-frame clones only, with some absent. Listed here are about 270,000 clones without any singletons, the top ten holding more than 0.95%. A sort of pooled cutaneous lymph node cells used CD4, CD8alpha, NKG2D, NKG2ACE and other stains.

The chain joins TRBV13-2 to TRBJ2-3; 10 bases match TRBD2. Sequencing used CD4+ T cells sorted from a lymph node. The receptor's source is a C3H/HeJ mouse with alopecia areata. The strain's MHC haplotype is H2-k. The CDR3 here is CASGDRLGGSSAETLYF. The covered CDR3 bases are TGTGCCAGCGGTGATCGACTGGGGGGTTCTAGTGCAGAA.